This T cell receptor (beta chain) was profiled in a study of HIV-infected patients and healthy controls. Findings and caveats of the study: Treated samples reflected only about three months of therapy, arguably too short to observe immune reconstitution. Healthy control repertoires had roughly threefold more distinct CDR3s than untreated HIV+ repertoires, and higher Shannon diversity. MAIT alpha-chain CDR3s were frequent in healthy controls, depleted in HIV+.

Comment on this clonotype: Its antigen remains unidentified.

Follow-up blood was drawn about 14 weeks, roughly three months, after antiretroviral therapy began. No cell fractionation was done, so the repertoire covers all unsorted peripheral blood T cells. Alpha and beta constant-region primers primed reverse transcription of 400 to 650 ng RNA. Each of the alpha and beta chains got its own library through chain-specific third strand synthesis with indices. Using its own MiXCR run on the 5' RACE reads, TCRdb lists one record per CDR3 protein. The profile shows about 6,500 distinct CDR3 sequences, less than 9.5% of them singletons. The starting material was blood, obtained during antiretroviral therapy. The sequence was obtained from an adult with HIV infection.

For the CDR3, the DNA is TGTGCCAGCAGCTCCCTTATTGGGGCCTCCTTCAGGGCCCAGTACTTC. This gives the protein CASSSLIGASFRAQYF. This chain links TRBV7-9 with TRBJ2-5; D perhaps matches TRBD1 (5 bases). The germline CDR1 and CDR2 sequences are SEHNR and FQNEAQ (reference sequence). Trimming removed 4 bases at V and 9 bases at J, with 24 bases between. The CDR3 is made up of 16 amino acids. The full variable domain, its missing parts supplied by reference TRBV7-9 and TRBJ2-5, is DTGVSQNPRHKITKRGQNVTFRCDPISEHNRLYWYRQTLGQGPEFLTYFQNEAQLEKSRLLSDRFSAERPKGSFSTLEIQRTEQGDSAMYLCASSSLIGASFRAQYFGPGTRLLVL.